These 22 T cell receptor beta chains originate from one sample sequenced in a study of a mutant IDH1 vaccine in newly diagnosed glioma. Which antigens these TCRs recognize remains unknown. The data were produced by immunoSEQ multiplex PCR, yet TCRdb's version contains in-frame clones alone and is incomplete. Of 65,000 or so clones detected, 85% appear once; the ten largest clones hold 3.5% to 4.5%. Specified time point: week 23, last vaccination. In every dose of vaccine, 300 ug of mutant IDH1 20-mer peptide was given alongside topical imiquimod. Material: PBMCs, obtained from a glioma patient whose treatment included an IDH1 peptide vaccine. These receptors all stem from a man aged 25-45 years with glioma.

The chain joins TRBV7-6 to TRBJ1-2; D is ambiguous. The germline CDR1 and CDR2 sequences are SGHVS and FNYEAQ. Trimming shortened V by 5 bases and J by 2 bases, and 9 bases separated the two germline ends. The CDR3 is 13 residues long. In DNA form, the CDR3 reads TGTGCCAGCAGCAGAGAGTTGAACTATGGCTACACCTTC. Translation gives CASSRELNYGYTF.

V is TRBV7-7 and J is TRBJ2-5, with 8 bases matching TRBD1. The CDR3 loop spans 16 amino acids. Germline V lookup: CDR1 SSHAT, CDR2 FNYEAQ (reference sequence). After removal of 5 bases from V and 3 bases from J, the junction contained 11 bases not matched to a gene. CDR3 in amino acids: CASSRDRWPQEETQYF. The CDR3 DNA is TGTGCCAGCAGCCGGGACAGGTGGCCGCAGGAAGAGACCCAGTACTTC.

V gene TRBV6-6 combines with J gene TRBJ2-3, with unresolved D. The germline CDR1 and CDR2 sequences are MNHNY and SVGAGI (reference sequence). The V end lost 2 bases, the J end lost 6 bases, and 6 bases lay between the germline ends. CDR3 size: 12 residues. CDR3 protein: CASSYPLDTQYF. The DNA of the CDR3 is TGTGCCAGCAGTTACCCACTGGATACGCAGTATTTT.

V usage is TRBV28 and J usage is TRBJ2-7; D is possibly TRBD1 or TRBD2 (5 bases each). Trimming pared 3 bases from V and 4 bases from J, leaving 16 bases between. The CDR3 spans 15 residues. Germline V gene data show CDR1 as MDHEN and CDR2 as SYDVKM. CDR3 bases: TGTGCCAGCAGTTTGTTGTTTGGGGACCAATACGAGCAGTACTTC. Translation gives CASSLLFGDQYEQYF.

This sequence joins TRBV5-1 and TRBJ2-3; possibly TRBD1 for D (6 bases). This CDR3 spans 13 amino acids. Trimming removed 4 bases from V and 4 bases from J, with 10 bases in between. Germline-derived CDR1 and CDR2 are SGHRS and YFSETQ. CDR3 residues: CASSPYRADTQYF. CDR3 in DNA: TGCGCCAGCAGCCCCTACAGGGCAGATACGCAGTATTTT.

This clone showed up just a few times. This rearrangement joins TRBV7-9 to TRBJ1-2; the match to TRBD1 covers 7 bases. Losses at the gene ends were 0 bases for V and 6 bases for J; bases not matched to a gene: 4. CDR1 and CDR2 (germline): SEHNR, FQNEAQ (reference sequence). The CDR3 runs 14 residues. The CDR3 spells CASSLAGGFDGYTF. The CDR3, as DNA: TGTGCCAGCAGCTTAGCAGGGGGCTTCGATGGCTACACCTTC.

The rearrangement uses TRBV6-1 and TRBJ2-2, with D possibly matching TRBD1 (5 bases). Germline CDR1 is MNHNS and CDR2 is SASEGT. V dropped 6 bases and J dropped 5 bases, with 13 bases sitting between them. The CDR3 extends over 14 amino acids. The CDR3 DNA reads TGTGCCAGCAGGGGGCCCAGGGTAACCGGGGAGCTGTTTTTT. This gives the protein CASRGPRVTGELFF.

The chain is built from TRBV20-1 and TRBJ2-3; D is ambiguous. Trimming stripped 0 bases from V and 8 bases from J, with 6 bases between. The CDR3 is 11 residues long. Germline V gives CDR1 DFQATT, CDR2 SNEGSKA (reference sequence). The CDR3 region is CSARDERTQYF. The CDR3 DNA follows: TGCAGTGCTAGAGATGAACGTACGCAGTATTTT.

This sequence joins TRBV2 and TRBJ2-7, with no clear D. Trimming shortened V by 8 bases and J by 3 bases, and 5 bases separated the two germline ends. Germline values: CDR1 SNHLY, CDR2 FYNNEI. This CDR3 is 10 amino acids long. The CDR3 here is CASRSYEQYF. DNA of the CDR3: TGTGCCAGCCGCAGCTACGAGCAGTACTTC.

The CDR3 sequence is CATSRSGTGPDNEQFF. CDR3 bases: TGTGCCACCAGCAGATCCGGGACGGGGCCGGACAATGAGCAGTTCTTC. The chain carries TRBV15 and TRBJ2-1, with D possibly being TRBD1 or TRBD2 (5 bases each). V was cut by 2 bases and J by 5 bases, with 16 bases left in between. CDR1 and CDR2 from the germline V gene are LNHNV and YYDKDF (reference sequence). The CDR3 spans 16 residues.

On this clone: Relative to the germline gene, one junction end is altered; a read error may explain this. The gene calls are TRBV30 and TRBJ2-2; 11 bases are shared with TRBD2. This CDR3 is built from 17 residues. Germline V CDR1 and CDR2: GTSNPN, SVGIG (reference sequence). CDR3 in amino acids: CAWTSFGTSGPNRGAVF. Here the CDR3 DNA reads TGTGCCTGGACCTCGTTCGGGACTAGCGGACCAAACCGGGGAGCTGTTTTT.

The chain combines TRBV7-9 with TRBJ1-6; D uncertain. V lost 1 base and J lost 3, with 13 bases in between. Per the germline V gene, CDR1 is SEHNR and CDR2 is FQNEAQ (reference sequence). This CDR3 contains 17 residues. The CDR3 spells CASSLGARGGYNSPLHF. The CDR3, as DNA: TGTGCCAGCAGCTTAGGGGCCCGCGGTGGCTATAATTCACCCCTCCACTTT.

This chain links TRBV5-6 with TRBJ1-5; D may be TRBD1 (6 bases). From germline, CDR1 is SGHDT and CDR2 YYEEEE. The CDR3 has 17 residues. Trimming took 0 bases from V and 4 from J, leaving 17 bases between them. The CDR3 nucleotides read TGTGCCAGCAGCTTGGGCACAGGGATGGAATGGAATCAGCCCCAGCATTTT. It yields the protein CASSLGTGMEWNQPQHF.

The rearrangement links TRBV27 to TRBJ1-5; possibly TRBD1 for D (6 bases). V lost 6 bases, J lost 1 base, and 13 bases lay in between. Germline V CDR1 and CDR2: MNHEY, SMNVEV (reference sequence). The CDR3 is 15 residues long. Here the CDR3 reads CASSLTGGSNQPQHF. For the CDR3, the DNA is TGTGCCAGCAGCCTGACAGGAGGGAGCAATCAGCCCCAGCATTTT.

The rearrangement links TRBV5-1 to TRBJ1-5, with D maybe TRBD1 (5 bases). The ends were cut back, 0 bases at V and 3 bases at J, with 10 bases in the middle. The CDR3 length is 15 residues. Germline CDR1 is SGHRS and CDR2 is YFSETQ. The CDR3 region is CASSLGGVPNQPQHF. CDR3 sequence (DNA): TGCGCCAGCAGCTTGGGAGGGGTACCCAATCAGCCCCAGCATTTT.

This clone was detected a few times. The V call is TRBV19, the J call TRBJ1-1; 7 bases align to TRBD1. There are 14 residues in the CDR3. The ends lost 7 bases at V and 5 bases at J; junction bases unmatched: 10. Germline V CDR1 and CDR2: LNHDA, SQIVND (reference sequence). CDR3 sequence (DNA): TGTGCCAGTAATCCGAGGGGGCGCGCAACTGAAGCTTTCTTT. It yields the protein CASNPRGRATEAFF.

V and J are TRBV29-1 and TRBJ2-7; possible D gene TRBD2, 5 bases. The V end lost 2 bases, the J end lost 0 bases, and 8 bases lay between the germline ends. The CDR3 length is 13 residues. Germline CDR1 is SQVTM and CDR2 is ANQGSEA. CDR3 region: CSVESGSSYEQYF. The CDR3 DNA is TGCAGCGTTGAAAGCGGCAGCTCCTACGAGCAGTACTTC.

This rearrangement joins TRBV10-3 to TRBJ2-1, with D perhaps matching TRBD2 (5 bases). CDR1 ENHRY and CDR2 SYGVKD come from the germline V gene. The length of the CDR3 is 15 residues. V lost 6 bases, J lost 5 bases, and 17 bases lay in between. CDR3 sequence reads: CAISSSGLSDNEQFF. The CDR3, as DNA: TGTGCCATCAGCTCCTCAGGACTTTCGGACAATGAGCAGTTCTTC.

This chain joins TRBV25-1 and TRBJ2-7; 10 bases map to TRBD1. J lost 4 bases, V lost 3 bases, and 6 bases had no gene match. Germline values: CDR1 MGHDK, CDR2 SYGVNS. The CDR3 runs to 15 residues. CDR3 bases: TGTGCCAGCAGTGAGTCCGGGACAGGGGCTTACGAGCAGTACTTC. This translates into CASSESGTGAYEQYF.

This clone showed up just a few times. The rearrangement joins TRBV19 to TRBJ1-1; D perhaps matches TRBD1 (5 bases). This CDR3 is 12 amino acids long. Trimming took off 2 bases at V and 11 bases at J, with 12 bases between the two ends. Germline CDR1 and CDR2: LNHDA and SQIVND (reference sequence). CDR3 nucleotide sequence: TGTGCCAGTAGTATAAGCCGGGACGTCGCTTTCTTT. As protein: CASSISRDVAFF.

The V gene is TRBV13, the J gene TRBJ2-7, with D perhaps matching TRBD1 (6 bases). Germline V CDR1 and CDR2: PRHDT, FYEKMQ (reference sequence). The germline V and J ends were trimmed by 5 bases and 7 bases, with 18 bases remaining between them. CDR3 length: 14 amino acids. The CDR3 region has the DNA TGTGCCAGCAGCATAGCGACAGGTCGTAGTGAGCAGTACTTC. It specifies CASSIATGRSEQYF.

V is TRBV20-1 and J is TRBJ1-1; D is unresolved. This CDR3 contains 11 residues. CDR1 is DFQATT and CDR2 is SNEGSKA in the germline V gene (reference sequence). V lost 3 bases and J 4 bases, leaving 6 bases between the germline ends. The CDR3 coding sequence is TGCAGTGCTAGTAGGGTCACTGAAGCTTTCTTT. It encodes CSASRVTEAFF.